Listed below are T cell receptor beta chains from one sample, sequenced in a study of blood T cell repertoires in COVID-19. Libraries were prepared by immunoSEQ multiplex PCR; TCRdb keeps only in-frame clonotypes and omits some of them. This sample yields approximately 47,000 clones, of which over 70% are seen a single time; 10% to 15% belongs to the top ten. Specimen: peripheral blood. The receptors here all came from a human donor with active COVID-19. The donor label of this sample is uncertain. CDR3s include the opening cysteine and the closing phenylalanine or tryptophan. D genes are given only for firm matches. Expanded clones are given a class, and other clones once, few, many or no size at all.

TRBJ1-1 NA TRBV13 NA CASSFNRLNTEAFF TGTGCCAGCAGCTTTAACAGATTGAACACTGAAGCTTTCTTT
TRBJ2-1 NA TRBV5-1 NA CASSPRWGQDEQFF TGCGCCAGCAGCCCCCGGTGGGGCCAGGATGAGCAGTTCTTC
TRBJ2-4 TRBD1 TRBV19 NA CASSFRDRDNIQYF TGTGCCAGTAGTTTCCGGGACAGAGACAACATTCAGTACTTC
TRBJ2-2 TRBD2 TRBV7-3 NA CASGGGNTGELFF TGTGCCAGCGGCGGGGGGAACACCGGGGAGCTGTTTTTT
TRBJ1-3 NA TRBV27 few CASSLGRAGNTIYF TGTGCCAGCAGTTTGGGGCGCGCTGGAAACACCATATATTTT
TRBJ1-1 NA TRBV19 NA CASSTRLVTEAFF TGTGCCAGTAGTACTAGGTTGGTCACTGAAGCTTTCTTT
TRBJ1-2 NA TRBV5-6 NA CASSLEQNYGYTF TGTGCCAGCAGCTTGGAACAGAACTATGGCTACACCTTC
TRBJ1-3 NA TRBV28 NA CASSQRPASGNTIYF TGTGCCAGCAGTCAACGGCCCGCTAGTGGAAACACCATATATTTT
TRBJ2-3 TRBD2 TRBV11-1 NA CASSLLSAGGTDTQYF TGTGCCAGCAGCCTCCTGTCGGCGGGGGGTACAGATACGCAGTATTTT
TRBJ1-3 NA TRBV10-3 once CAISDYGAPPGNTIYF TGTGCCATCAGTGATTATGGGGCCCCGCCTGGAAACACCATATATTTT
TRBJ2-7 TRBD1 TRBV6-5 NA CASSYSGTAYEQYF TGTGCCAGCAGTTACTCCGGGACAGCCTACGAGCAGTACTTC
TRBJ2-7 NA TRBV5-4 few CASSPGGSGLSYEQYF TGTGCCAGCAGCCCCGGTGGGAGCGGGTTGAGCTACGAGCAGTACTTC
TRBJ2-7 TRBD2 TRBV30 few CAWSVAGDEQYF TGTGCCTGGAGTGTAGCGGGGGACGAGCAGTACTTC
TRBJ1-4 TRBD1 TRBV7-8 NA CASSHRDRVNEKLFF TGTGCCAGCAGCCACCGGGACAGAGTAAATGAAAAACTGTTTTTT
TRBJ1-5 TRBD1 TRBV6-4 NA CASTPRTGKSNQPQHF TGTGCCAGCACCCCACGGACAGGAAAAAGCAATCAGCCCCAGCATTTT
TRBJ1-5 TRBD1 TRBV2 once CASSRTGPIQPQHF TGTGCCAGCAGCCGGACAGGACCGATTCAGCCCCAGCATTTT
TRBJ2-5 TRBD2 TRBV6-5 NA CASSRGGETQYF TGTGCCAGCAGCCGGGGGGGAGAGACCCAGTACTTC
TRBJ1-1 NA TRBV13 NA CASSLSGGTEAFF TGTGCCAGCAGCTTATCCGGGGGAACTGAAGCTTTCTTT
TRBJ2-3 TRBD2 TRBV29-1 NA CSVVDGAGGTDTQYF TGCAGCGTTGTGGATGGGGCGGGAGGGACAGATACGCAGTATTTT
TRBJ2-3 TRBD2 TRBV7-3 once CASSPGTSGSTDTQYF TGTGCCAGCAGCCCGGGGACTAGCGGAAGCACAGATACGCAGTATTTT
TRBJ2-7 TRBD1 TRBV11-3 once CASSSGTGGSYEQYF TGTGCCAGCAGCTCCGGGACAGGGGGCTCCTACGAGCAGTACTTC
TRBJ2-5 TRBD1 TRBV2 NA CASRQPGGFETQYF TGTGCCAGCAGGCAGCCAGGGGGCTTCGAGACCCAGTACTTC
TRBJ2-7 TRBD1 TRBV7-2 NA CASSLEGQGYREQYF TGTGCCAGCAGCTTAGAAGGACAGGGTTACCGCGAGCAGTACTTC
TRBJ1-6 NA TRBV21-1 NA CASSKVARGDSPLHF TGTGCCAGCAGCAAAGTTGCCAGGGGGGATTCACCCCTCCACTTT
TRBJ2-7 NA TRBV5-4 NA CASSREKSFYEQYF TGTGCCAGCAGCCGGGAGAAGAGCTTCTACGAGCAGTACTTC
TRBJ1-6 TRBD1 TRBV12-3/TRBV12-4 NA CASSWDGRGPLHF TGTGCCAGCAGTTGGGACGGCAGGGGGCCCCTCCACTTT
TRBJ2-7 TRBD2 TRBV13 NA CASSLVGGGLAYF TGTGCCAGCAGCTTAGTTGGGGGGGGTCTGGCGTACTTC
TRBJ1-1 TRBD1 TRBV6-5 NA CASRKTGAGTEAFF TGTGCCAGCAGGAAAACAGGGGCTGGCACTGAAGCTTTCTTT
TRBJ1-3 NA TRBV5-1 few CASSLAGGVGGNTIYF TGCGCCAGCAGCTTGGCCGGCGGGGTGGGTGGAAACACCATATATTTT
TRBJ2-1 NA TRBV10-1 NA CASSKAEAPGDEQFF TGCGCCAGCAGTAAAGCCGAGGCTCCCGGGGATGAGCAGTTCTTC
TRBJ2-7 TRBD1 TRBV11-2 NA CASSSPRDRVHEQYF TGTGCCAGCAGCTCACCCCGGGACAGAGTCCACGAGCAGTACTTC
TRBJ2-5 TRBD2 TRBV2 NA CASSATSGFGETQYF TGTGCCAGCAGTGCCACTAGCGGCTTTGGGGAGACCCAGTACTTC
TRBJ2-7 TRBD2 TRBV7-8 NA CASSLALAGNYEQYF TGTGCCAGCAGCTTAGCGCTAGCGGGTAATTACGAGCAGTACTTC
TRBJ1-1 NA TRBV27 NA CASSSILDWNTEAFF TGTGCCAGCAGTTCCATTCTCGACTGGAACACTGAAGCTTTCTTT
TRBJ2-2 TRBD1 TRBV6-1 NA CASSDQGAVNTGELFF TGTGCCAGCAGTGATCAGGGGGCAGTAAACACCGGGGAGCTGTTTTTT
TRBJ2-7 TRBD1 TRBV5-1 NA CASSLQAGQGDEQYF TGCGCCAGCAGCTTGCAGGCGGGACAGGGGGACGAGCAGTACTTC
TRBJ2-7 TRBD2 TRBV7-7 NA CASSLFQLAGGYEQYF TGTGCTAGCAGCTTATTCCAATTAGCGGGGGGATACGAGCAGTACTTC
TRBJ1-2 NA TRBV7-9 many CASSSDRTQIKANYGYTF TGTGCCAGCAGCAGTGATAGGACTCAAATTAAAGCTAACTATGGCTACACCTTC
TRBJ1-5 NA TRBV4-1 NA CASSQDWSGLGSSNQPQHF TGCGCCAGCAGCCAAGATTGGTCAGGGTTGGGCAGTAGCAATCAGCCCCAGCATTTT
TRBJ1-4 NA TRBV5-1 NA CASAITGENEKLFF TGCGCCAGCGCCATTACAGGAGAGAATGAAAAACTGTTTTTT
TRBJ2-3 TRBD2 TRBV5-4 once CASSLGLAGFTDTQYF TGTGCCAGCAGCTTGGGGCTAGCGGGTTTCACAGATACGCAGTATTTT
TRBJ1-1 NA TRBV5-1 NA CASSPTGRIATEAFF TGCGCCAGCAGCCCTACAGGGCGTATAGCCACTGAAGCTTTCTTT
TRBJ1-6 NA TRBV19 NA CASSSQGAPLHF TGTGCCAGTAGTTCGCAGGGCGCACCCCTCCACTTT
TRBJ2-3 TRBD2 TRBV27 NA CASRPGLAAGGTQYF TGTGCCAGCAGACCGGGACTAGCGGCCGGGGGTACGCAGTATTTT
TRBJ2-1 TRBD2 TRBV6-6 NA CASSYGASGRWNEQFF TGTGCCAGCAGTTACGGGGCTAGCGGGAGATGGAATGAGCAGTTCTTC
TRBJ1-3 TRBD1 TRBV5-1 once CASSPTGDGNTIYF TGCGCCAGCAGCCCGACAGGGGACGGAAACACCATATATTTT
TRBJ2-1 TRBD2 TRBV5-1 NA CASSRLAGGPSNEQFF TGCGCCAGCAGCCGATTAGCGGGAGGGCCCAGCAATGAGCAGTTCTTC
TRBJ2-3 TRBD2 TRBV11-1 NA CASSRLAGGLTDTQYF TGTGCCAGCAGCCGACTAGCGGGAGGGTTAACAGATACGCAGTATTTT
TRBJ2-7 NA TRBV6-2/TRBV6-3 NA CASSLAPSYEQYF TGTGCCAGCAGTTTGGCCCCCTCCTACGAGCAGTACTTC
TRBJ1-2 TRBD1 TRBV3-1/TRBV3-2 NA CASSHWDRGNYGYTF TGTGCCAGCAGCCATTGGGACAGGGGGAACTATGGCTACACCTTC
TRBJ2-5 TRBD2 TRBV14 few CASSQVLGTRVPQYF TGTGCCAGCAGCCAAGTCCTCGGGACTAGAGTTCCCCAGTACTTC
TRBJ2-2 NA TRBV2 NA CAGRRRADTGELFF TGTGCCGGCCGACGGAGGGCCGACACCGGGGAGCTGTTTTTT
TRBJ2-7 NA TRBV21-1 NA CASSTLEDSSNSYEQYF TGTGCCAGCAGCACCCTTGAGGATAGCAGTAACTCCTACGAGCAGTACTTC
TRBJ2-7 NA TRBV11-2 NA CASSPPWRSQSEAREQYF TGTGCCAGCAGCCCACCCTGGCGGTCCCAATCAGAGGCTCGCGAGCAGTACTTC
TRBJ2-5 NA TRBV11-1 NA CASSPTPVDQETQYF TGTGCCAGCAGCCCTACTCCTGTTGACCAAGAGACCCAGTACTTC
TRBJ1-1 TRBD1 TRBV19 NA CASSTHRGWTEAFF TGTGCCAGTAGTACCCACAGGGGTTGGACTGAAGCTTTCTTT
TRBJ2-1 TRBD2 TRBV5-1 NA CASSLGPGGNEQFF TGCGCCAGCAGCCTGGGCCCCGGGGGGAATGAGCAGTTCTTC
TRBJ2-1 NA TRBV7-9 NA CASSHATSGPYSYNEQFF TGTGCCAGCAGTCATGCAACCAGCGGGCCTTACTCCTACAATGAGCAGTTCTTC
TRBJ1-1 TRBD1 TRBV10-3 NA CAIRGQGLVAFF TGTGCCATCAGGGGACAGGGCTTGGTCGCTTTCTTT
TRBJ2-5 NA TRBV7-3 NA CASSRGQQETQYF TGTGCCAGCAGCCGCGGACAGCAAGAGACCCAGTACTTC